This T cell receptor beta chain came from a study of blood T cell repertoires in COVID-19. As to this clone: One end of the junction varies from germline; a read error may be responsible.

The CDR3 runs 11 residues. Germline lookup yields CDR1 MDHEN and CDR2 SYDVKM. Seattle cases were enrolled at active infection and followed longitudinally. Libraries were prepared by immunoSEQ multiplex PCR; TCRdb keeps only in-frame clonotypes and omits some of them. Here the sample spans about 90,000 clones, roughly 90% being singletons. What was sequenced was peripheral blood. The source is a man aged 50 to 60 with COVID-19, enrolled during active disease. The rearrangement links TRBV28 to TRBJ1-2; D possibly corresponds to TRBD1 (6 bases). The CDR3 DNA reads as TGTGCCAGCAGTTTTCAACTTGGACAGAGCTTC. It specifies CASSFQLGQSF.